The 6 T cell receptor beta chains given below trace back to one sample, sequenced in a study of OX40 agonist ivuxolimab in advanced cancers. The method was immunoSEQ multiplex PCR; TCRdb's version includes in-frame clones alone and lacks a portion of them. Counted here are about 76,000 clones, around four fifths occurring once; the ten biggest clones make up around 1.8%. The material was CD4+ or CD8+ T cells sorted from blood, obtained in a trial of the OX40 agonist ivuxolimab. The receptors were sampled from an adult with an advanced solid tumor such as melanoma, head and neck, liver or kidney cancer.

The chain couples TRBV7-2 to TRBJ1-5, with TRBD1 matching over 7 bases. The CDR3 spans 15 residues. V was pared by 5 bases and J by 0 bases, with 4 bases of the junction left unmatched. Germline lookup yields CDR1 SGHTA and CDR2 FQGNSA. The CDR3 DNA reads TGTGCCAGCAGCGCCCAGGGGGGTAGCAATCAGCCCCAGCATTTT. Translating it yields CASSAQGGSNQPQHF.

The rearrangement uses TRBV28 and TRBJ1-1, with 7 bases lining up with TRBD1. J was trimmed by 11 bases and V by 5 bases; bases with no gene match: 14. Looked up from germline, CDR1 is MDHEN and CDR2 is SYDVKM. The CDR3 spans 14 residues. The CDR3 loop reads CASSPHRDSAMAFF. The CDR3 DNA follows: TGTGCCAGCAGTCCTCACCGGGACAGCGCTATGGCTTTCTTT.

V gene TRBV29-1 combines with J gene TRBJ2-3, with D unresolved. The CDR3 runs to 11 residues. V was trimmed by 5 bases and J by 0 bases, leaving 3 bases between them. The V gene's germline CDR1 is SQVTM and CDR2 ANQGSEA. The CDR3 DNA reads as TGCAGCGTTCGTAGCACAGATACGCAGTATTTT. This encodes CSVRSTDTQYF.

This clone was counted between two and nine times. This rearrangement joins TRBV2 to TRBJ2-3; tentatively, D is TRBD1 (5 bases). This CDR3 is built from 13 residues. Trimming pared 4 bases from V and 4 bases from J, leaving 9 bases between. Germline-derived CDR1 and CDR2 are SNHLY and FYNNEI. CDR3 coding DNA: TGTGCCAGCAGTGCGGCAGGGCCAGATACGCAGTATTTT. As protein: CASSAAGPDTQYF.

V is TRBV29-1 and J is TRBJ2-1; TRBD1 aligns across 7 bases. Germline V gene lookup returns CDR1 SQVTM and CDR2 ANQGSEA. This CDR3 comprises 13 residues. The V segment lost 6 bases and the J segment 7 bases; nucleotides outside the gene matches: 9. The CDR3 region is CSVDNRGMNEQFF. The CDR3 bases are TGCAGCGTAGACAACAGGGGTATGAATGAGCAGTTCTTC.

This chain connects TRBV28 to TRBJ1-1, with D possibly being TRBD1 (6 bases). The CDR3 covers 15 residues. Per the germline V gene, CDR1 is MDHEN and CDR2 is SYDVKM. V shed 7 bases and J shed 1 base, with 16 bases lying between them. In DNA form, the CDR3 reads TGTGCCAGCAATATCCCCAGGGGATCGAACACTGAAGCTTTCTTT. This sequence encodes CASNIPRGSNTEAFF.